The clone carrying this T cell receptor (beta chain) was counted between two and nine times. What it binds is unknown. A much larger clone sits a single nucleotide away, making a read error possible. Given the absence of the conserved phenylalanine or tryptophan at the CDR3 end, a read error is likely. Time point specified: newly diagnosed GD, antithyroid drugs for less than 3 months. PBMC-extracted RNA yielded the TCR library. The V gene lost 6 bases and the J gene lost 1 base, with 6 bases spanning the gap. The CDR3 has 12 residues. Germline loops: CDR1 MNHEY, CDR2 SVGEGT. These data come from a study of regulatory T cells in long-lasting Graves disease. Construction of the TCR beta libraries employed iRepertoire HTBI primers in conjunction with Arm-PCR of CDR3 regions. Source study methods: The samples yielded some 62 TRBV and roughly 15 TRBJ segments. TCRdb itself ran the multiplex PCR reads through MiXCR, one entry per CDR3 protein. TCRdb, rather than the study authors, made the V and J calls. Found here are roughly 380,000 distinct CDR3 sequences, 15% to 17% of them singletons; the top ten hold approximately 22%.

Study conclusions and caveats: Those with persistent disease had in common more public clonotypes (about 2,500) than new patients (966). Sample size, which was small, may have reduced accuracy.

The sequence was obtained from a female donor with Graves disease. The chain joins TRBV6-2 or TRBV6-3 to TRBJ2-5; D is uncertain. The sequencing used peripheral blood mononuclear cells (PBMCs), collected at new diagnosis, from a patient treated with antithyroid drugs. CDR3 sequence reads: CASRSLQETQYS. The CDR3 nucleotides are TGTGCCAGCAGATCGCTCCAAGAGACCCAGTACTCC.